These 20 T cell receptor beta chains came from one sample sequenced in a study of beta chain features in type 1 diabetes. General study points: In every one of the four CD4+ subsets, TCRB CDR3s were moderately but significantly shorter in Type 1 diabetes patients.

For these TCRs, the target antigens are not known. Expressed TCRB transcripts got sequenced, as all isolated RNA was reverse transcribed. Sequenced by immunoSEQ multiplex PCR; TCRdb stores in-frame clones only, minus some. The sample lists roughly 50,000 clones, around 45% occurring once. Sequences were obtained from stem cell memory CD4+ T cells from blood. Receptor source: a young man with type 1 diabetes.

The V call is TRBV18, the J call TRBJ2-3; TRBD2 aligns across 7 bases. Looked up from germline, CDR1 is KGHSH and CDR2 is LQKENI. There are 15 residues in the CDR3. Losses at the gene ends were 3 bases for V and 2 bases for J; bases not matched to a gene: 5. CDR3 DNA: TGTGCCAGCTCACCGCCGACTAGCTCCACAGATACGCAGTATTTT. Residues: CASSPPTSSTDTQYF.

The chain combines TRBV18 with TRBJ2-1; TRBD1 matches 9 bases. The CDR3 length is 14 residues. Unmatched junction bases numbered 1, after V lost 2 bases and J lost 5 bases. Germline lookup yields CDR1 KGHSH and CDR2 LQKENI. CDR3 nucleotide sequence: TGTGCCAGCTCACCAGGGACAGGGAACAATGAGCAGTTCTTC. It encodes CASSPGTGNNEQFF.

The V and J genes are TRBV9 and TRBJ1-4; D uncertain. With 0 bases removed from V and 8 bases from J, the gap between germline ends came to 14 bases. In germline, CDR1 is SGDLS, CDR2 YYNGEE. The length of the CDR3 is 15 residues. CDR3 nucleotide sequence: TGTGCCAGCAGCGTAGCCGGGAGGCAATCGGAAAAACTGTTTTTT. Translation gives CASSVAGRQSEKLFF.

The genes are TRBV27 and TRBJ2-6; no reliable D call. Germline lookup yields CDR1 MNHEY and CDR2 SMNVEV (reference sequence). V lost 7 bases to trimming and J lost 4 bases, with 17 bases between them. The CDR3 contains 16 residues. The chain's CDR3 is CASISYRGAGANVLTF. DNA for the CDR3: TGTGCCAGCATTTCATATAGAGGTGCAGGGGCCAACGTCCTGACTTTC.

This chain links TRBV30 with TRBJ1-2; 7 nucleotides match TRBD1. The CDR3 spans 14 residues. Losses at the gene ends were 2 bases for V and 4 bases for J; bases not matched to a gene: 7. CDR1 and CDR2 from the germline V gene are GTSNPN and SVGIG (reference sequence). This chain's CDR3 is CAWSLGQPLYGYTF. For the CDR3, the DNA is TGTGCCTGGAGTTTGGGACAGCCCCTCTATGGCTACACCTTC.

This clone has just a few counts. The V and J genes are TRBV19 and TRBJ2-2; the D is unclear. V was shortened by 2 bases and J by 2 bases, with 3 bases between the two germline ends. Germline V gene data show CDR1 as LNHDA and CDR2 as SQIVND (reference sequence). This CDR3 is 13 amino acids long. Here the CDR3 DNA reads TGTGCCAGTAGTATACTTAACACCGGGGAGCTGTTTTTT. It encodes CASSILNTGELFF.

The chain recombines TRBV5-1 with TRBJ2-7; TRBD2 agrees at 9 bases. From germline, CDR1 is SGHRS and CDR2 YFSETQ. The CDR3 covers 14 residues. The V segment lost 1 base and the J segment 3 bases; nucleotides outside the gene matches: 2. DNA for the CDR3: TGCGCCAGCAGCTTGCTAGCGGGGAGCTACGAGCAGTACTTC. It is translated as CASSLLAGSYEQYF.

The CDR3 sequence is CATQGGSTYEQYF. DNA for the CDR3: TGTGCCACACAGGGAGGGAGCACCTACGAGCAGTACTTC. The J gene is TRBJ2-7, the V gene TRBV19, with a tentative D call TRBD2 (7 bases). This CDR3 is 13 amino acids long. The germline gives CDR1 LNHDA, CDR2 SQIVND (reference sequence). V lost 10 bases and J lost 2, with 15 bases in between. Supplemented by reference TRBV19 and TRBJ2-7, the full variable domain reads DGGITQSPKYLFRKEGQNVTLSCEQNLNHDAMYWYRQDPGQGLRLIYYSQIVNDFQKGDIAEGYSVSREKKESFPLTVTSAQKNPTAFYLCATQGGSTYEQYFGPGTRLTVT.

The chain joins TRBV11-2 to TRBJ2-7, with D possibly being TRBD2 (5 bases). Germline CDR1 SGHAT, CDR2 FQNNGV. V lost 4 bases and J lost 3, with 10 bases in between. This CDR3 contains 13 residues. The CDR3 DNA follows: TGTGCCAGCAGCTGGGAGTGGCTCTACGAGCAGTACTTC. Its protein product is CASSWEWLYEQYF.

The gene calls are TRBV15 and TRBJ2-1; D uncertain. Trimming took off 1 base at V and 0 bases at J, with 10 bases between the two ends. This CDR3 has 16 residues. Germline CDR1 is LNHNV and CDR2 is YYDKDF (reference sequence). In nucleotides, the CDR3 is TGTGCCACCAGCAGAGGACTGGCTAGCTCCTACAATGAGCAGTTCTTC. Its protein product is CATSRGLASSYNEQFF.

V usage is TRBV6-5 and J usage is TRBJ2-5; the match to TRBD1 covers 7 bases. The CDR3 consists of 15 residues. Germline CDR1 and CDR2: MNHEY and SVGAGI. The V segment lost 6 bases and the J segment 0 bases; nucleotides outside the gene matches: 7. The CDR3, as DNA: TGTGCCAGCAGCAATCCCCAGGGGGACCAAGAGACCCAGTACTTC. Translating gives CASSNPQGDQETQYF.

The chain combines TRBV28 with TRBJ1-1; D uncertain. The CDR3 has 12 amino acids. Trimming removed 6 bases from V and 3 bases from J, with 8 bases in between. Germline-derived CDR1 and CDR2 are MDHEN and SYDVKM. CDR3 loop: CASSQMDTEAFF. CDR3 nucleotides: TGTGCCAGCAGCCAGATGGACACTGAAGCTTTCTTT.

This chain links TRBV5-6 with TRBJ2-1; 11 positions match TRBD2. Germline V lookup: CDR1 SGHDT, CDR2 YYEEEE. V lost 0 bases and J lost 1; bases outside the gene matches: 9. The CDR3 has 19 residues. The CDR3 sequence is CASSLVRSGRATSYNEQFF. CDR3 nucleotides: TGTGCCAGCAGCTTGGTCCGTAGCGGGAGGGCCACGTCCTACAATGAGCAGTTCTTC.

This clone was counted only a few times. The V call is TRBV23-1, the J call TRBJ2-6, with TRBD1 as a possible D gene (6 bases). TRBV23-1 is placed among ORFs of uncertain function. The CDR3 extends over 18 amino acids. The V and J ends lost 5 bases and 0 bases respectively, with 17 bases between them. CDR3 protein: CASSFHGTKNSGANVLTF. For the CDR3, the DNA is TGCGCCAGCAGTTTCCACGGGACAAAAAACTCTGGGGCCAACGTCCTGACTTTC.

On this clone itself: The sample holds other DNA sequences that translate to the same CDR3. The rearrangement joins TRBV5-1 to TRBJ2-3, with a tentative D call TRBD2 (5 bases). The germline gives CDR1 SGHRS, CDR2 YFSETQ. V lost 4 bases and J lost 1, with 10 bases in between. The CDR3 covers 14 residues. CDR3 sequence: CASSLGLGTDTQYF. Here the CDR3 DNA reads TGCGCCAGCAGCCTAGGACTTGGCACAGATACGCAGTATTTT.

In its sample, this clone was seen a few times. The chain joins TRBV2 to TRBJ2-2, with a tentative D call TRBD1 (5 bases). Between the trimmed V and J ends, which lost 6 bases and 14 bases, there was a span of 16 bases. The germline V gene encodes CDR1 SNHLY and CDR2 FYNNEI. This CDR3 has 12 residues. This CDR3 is CASSVQETALFF. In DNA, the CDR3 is TGTGCCAGCAGCGTACAGGAAACGGCTCTGTTTTTT.

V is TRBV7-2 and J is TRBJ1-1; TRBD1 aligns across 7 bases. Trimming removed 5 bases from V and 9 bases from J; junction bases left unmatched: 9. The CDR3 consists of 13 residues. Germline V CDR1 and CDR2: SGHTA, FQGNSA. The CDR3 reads CASSPGTARKAFF. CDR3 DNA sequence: TGTGCCAGCAGCCCGGGGACAGCAAGAAAAGCTTTCTTT.

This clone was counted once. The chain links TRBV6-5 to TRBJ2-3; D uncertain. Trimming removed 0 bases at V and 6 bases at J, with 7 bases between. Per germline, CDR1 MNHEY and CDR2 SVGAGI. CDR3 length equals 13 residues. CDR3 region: CASSYSSSDTQYF. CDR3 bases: TGTGCCAGCAGTTACTCGTCTTCGGATACGCAGTATTTT.

The CDR3 here is CASRLGSGREGQVYNEQFF. DNA of the CDR3: TGTGCAAGTCGCTTAGGATCAGGGCGGGAGGGCCAGGTGTACAATGAGCAGTTCTTC. The chain carries TRBV12-2 and TRBJ2-1; the D call TRBD2 from the table was never checked on the DNA. TRBV12-2 is an annotated pseudogene. The CDR3 is 19 residues long.

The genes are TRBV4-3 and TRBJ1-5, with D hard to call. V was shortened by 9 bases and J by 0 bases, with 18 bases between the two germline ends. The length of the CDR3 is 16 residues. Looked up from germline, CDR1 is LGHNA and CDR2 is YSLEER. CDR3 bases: TGCGCCAGGGGATCGGGAAAGGGATATAGCAATCAGCCCCAGCATTTT. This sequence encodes CARGSGKGYSNQPQHF.